Below are 10 T cell receptor beta chains sequenced from a single sample in a study of regulatory T cells in long-lasting Graves disease. The time point: persistent/refractory GD, antithyroid drugs over 5 years with positive TRAb. PBMC-extracted RNA yielded the TCR library. The authors built TCR beta libraries using iRepertoire HTBI primers and Arm-PCR of CDR3 regions. TCRdb itself ran the multiplex PCR reads through MiXCR, one entry per CDR3 protein. The table shows approximately 400,000 distinct CDR3 sequences, with roughly 24% occurring only once. The input for sequencing was peripheral blood mononuclear cells (PBMCs), taken when the disease was refractory, from a patient treated with antithyroid drugs. The origin of the receptors is a woman in her 40s with Graves disease.

This clonotype occurred many times. The rearrangement links TRBV20-1 to TRBJ2-5; TRBD1 matches 8 bases. Trimming at V came to 2 bases and at J to 4 bases, leaving 9 bases not matched to a gene. CDR1 is DFQATT, CDR2 SNEGSKA, per germline (reference sequence). The CDR3 is 15 residues long. CDR3 bases: TGCAGTGCTAGATCCAGGGACAGGTGGGGAGAGACCCAGTACTTC. Residues: CSARSRDRWGETQYF.

This clonotype was counted many times. The V gene is TRBV7-9, the J gene TRBJ1-1; no firm D call. V lost 9 bases and J 1 base, leaving 21 bases between the germline ends. The CDR3 is made up of 16 amino acids. Looked up from germline, CDR1 is SEHNR and CDR2 is FQNEAQ (reference sequence). The CDR3 loop is CASAMGFSGRNTEAFF. CDR3 nucleotides: TGTGCCAGTGCCATGGGATTCTCAGGAAGGAACACTGAAGCTTTCTTT.

This chain joins TRBV2 and TRBJ1-1; 7 bases are a match to TRBD1. There are 15 residues in the CDR3. Germline CDR1 reads SNHLY; CDR2 reads FYNNEI. CDR3 bases: TGTCCCGGCACCAGCCGGGACAGCTTGAACACTGAAGCTTTCTTT. Translated: CPGTSRDSLNTEAFF.

This clonotype has at least ten counts. The CDR3 DNA is TGCAGCGTTGGGCAGGGTACGTTCTACGAGCAGTACTTC. Translation gives CSVGQGTFYEQYF. This chain joins TRBV29-1 and TRBJ2-7, with TRBD1 as a possible D gene (5 bases). Trimming removed 4 bases at V and 3 bases at J, with 13 bases between. There are 13 residues in the CDR3. Germline V gene lookup returns CDR1 SQVTM and CDR2 ANQGSEA.

The chain carries TRBV6-9 and TRBJ2-5, with D tentatively TRBD1 (5 bases). From germline, CDR1 is MNHGY and CDR2 SVAAGI. The CDR3 consists of 14 residues. V dropped 3 bases and J dropped 1 base, with 9 bases sitting between them. In DNA form, the CDR3 reads TGTGCCAGCAGTTACTGGGGCCCCCAAGAGACCCAGTACTTC. Protein sequence: CASSYWGPQETQYF.

Ten or more counts support this clonotype. The genes are TRBV28 and TRBJ2-4; TRBD1 matches at 7 bases. The CDR3 runs 14 residues. Germline values: CDR1 MDHEN, CDR2 SYDVKM. Trimming took 8 bases from V and 3 from J; bases not matched to a gene: 7. The CDR3 protein is CASGSGQLKNIQYF. CDR3 coding DNA: TGTGCCAGCGGATCGGGACAGCTCAAAAACATTCAGTACTTC.

This clonotype was observed many times. The chain is built from TRBV6-2 or TRBV6-3 and TRBJ1-2; D not certain. The CDR3 totals 11 residues. CDR1 MNHEY and CDR2 SVGEGT come from the germline V gene. V lost 3 bases and J 8 bases, leaving 7 bases between the germline ends. CDR3 in DNA: TGTGCCAGCAGTTATGGGCGCGGCTACACCTTC. Its translation: CASSYGRGYTF.

The count of this clonotype is one. DNA for the CDR3: TGTGCCAGCAGCGTGGGACAACCCAAAAACATTCAGTACTTC. Translating it yields CASSVGQPKNIQYF. The V and J genes are TRBV9 and TRBJ2-4; the D gene is possibly TRBD1 (6 bases). CDR3 size: 14 residues. Trimming left V 2 bases short and J 2 bases short, with 8 bases between. From germline, CDR1 is SGDLS and CDR2 YYNGEE.

This clonotype has just a few counts. This could be a read error, since a much larger clone is one nucleotide away. J is TRBJ1-5 and V is TRBV6-2 or TRBV6-3; 8 nucleotides align to TRBD1. The V gene's germline CDR1 is MNHEY and CDR2 SVGEGT. This CDR3 contains 17 residues. Trimming took 7 bases from V and 3 from J; bases not matched to a gene: 14. The CDR3: CASTLYPQGANNQPQHF. CDR3 nucleotide sequence: TGTGCCAGCACCTTATACCCTCAGGGGGCTAACAATCAGCCCCAGCATTTT.

The chain couples TRBV5-1 to TRBJ2-1; D is ambiguous. The germline gives CDR1 SGHRS, CDR2 YFSETQ. V was trimmed by 0 bases and J by 6 bases, leaving 16 bases between them. The CDR3 sequence is 16 residues long. The CDR3 sequence: CASSLARFLESNEQFF. The CDR3 DNA sequence: TGCGCCAGCAGCTTGGCTCGGTTTTTAGAGAGCAATGAGCAGTTCTTC. The full variable domain, in which reference TRBV5-1 and TRBJ2-1 provide the parts outside the CDR3, is KAGVTQTPRYLIKTRGQQVTLSCSPISGHRSVSWYQQTPGQGLQFLFEYFSETQRNKGNFPGRFSGRQFSNSRSEMNVSTLELGDSALYLCASSLARFLESNEQFFGPGTRLTVL.